These 8 T cell receptor beta chains originate from one sample sequenced in a study of T-cell memory formation after mild COVID-19 (dated by TCRdb to the early 2020s). Libraries were built with 5' RACE. The sequencer was an Illumina NovaSeq 6000. TCRdb ran its own pipeline on the public reads, namely fastp trimming at Q25 and MiXCR clone calling, and kept in-frame beta chains. One record per CDR3 amino acid sequence lists the most common genes and DNA. Across this sample there are 550,000 to 600,000 distinct CDR3 sequences, with approximately 15% seen only once. The ten largest clonotypes hold about 7.4% of the sample. Sequencing input: PBMCs or a T cell subset sorted from them (not recorded which). The source is an adult woman who had mild COVID-19 (a few samples of this study predate the infection). The sample titles of this study are shuffled in the database, so cell type and time point are left out; the donor was told from shared clones.

The J gene is TRBJ1-5, the V gene TRBV6-1; 7 bases are shared with TRBD1. J gave up 5 bases and V 6 bases, and 4 bases lay outside the gene matches. CDR3 size: 13 residues. The germline V gene encodes CDR1 MNHNS and CDR2 SASEGT. The CDR3 region has the DNA TGTGCCAGCAGAGGGACAGATTATCAGCCCCAGCATTTT. The encoded protein is CASRGTDYQPQHF.

The rearrangement links TRBV5-4 to TRBJ1-2; D might be TRBD1 (5 bases). V dropped 4 bases and J dropped 3 bases, with 16 bases sitting between them. CDR1 and CDR2 (germline): SGHNT, YYREEE (reference sequence). This CDR3 has 15 amino acids. CDR3: CASSTGPAEDYGYTF. The CDR3, as DNA: TGTGCCAGCAGCACGGGACCCGCGGAGGACTATGGCTACACCTTC.

The chain has TRBV9 and TRBJ1-5; D is unresolved. The CDR3 is 15 residues long. Germline V gene sequence: CDR1 SGDLS, CDR2 YYNGEE. V was trimmed by 4 bases and J by 0 bases, leaving 11 bases between them. The CDR3 region is CASSTSYVSNQPQHF. CDR3 in DNA: TGTGCCAGCAGCACGTCCTACGTTAGCAATCAGCCCCAGCATTTT.

This clonotype has more than one count but fewer than ten. The V call is TRBV4-1, the J call TRBJ2-7; possibly TRBD1 for D (6 bases). V lost 6 bases, J lost 2 bases, and 11 bases lay in between. Germline V gene sequence: CDR1 MGHRA, CDR2 YSYEKL. The CDR3 loop spans 13 amino acids. The DNA for the CDR3 is TGCGCCAGCAGGAGGGACAACCCCTACGAGCAGTACTTC. Translation gives CASRRDNPYEQYF.

V usage is TRBV15 and J usage is TRBJ2-7, with 7 bases lining up with TRBD1. This CDR3 spans 13 amino acids. V trimming: 6 bases; J trimming: 4 bases; junction bases outside the gene matches: 6. Germline V gives CDR1 LNHNV, CDR2 YYDKDF (reference sequence). DNA of the CDR3: TGTGCCACCAGGGACAGGAATTCGTACGAGCAGTACTTC. It encodes CATRDRNSYEQYF.

The chain links TRBV24-1 to TRBJ2-5, with 12 nucleotides matching TRBD1. Looked up from germline, CDR1 is KGHDR and CDR2 is SFDVKD. The CDR3 is 16 amino acids. J was trimmed by 11 bases and V by 2 bases; bases with no gene match: 11. In nucleotides, the CDR3 is TGTGCCACCAGTGATTCCGGGACAGGGGGCCGGTATGAGCAGTACTTC. Its protein product is CATSDSGTGGRYEQYF.

The rearrangement links TRBV4-1 to TRBJ1-5; TRBD1 agrees at 7 bases. The CDR3 has 18 amino acids. Germline trimming cut 4 bases from V and 0 bases from J; bases unmatched to any gene: 12. Germline V gives CDR1 MGHRA, CDR2 YSYEKL. The CDR3 nucleotides read TGCGCCAGCAGCCTGGGGACAGCCGGTCCTTATAGCAATCAGCCCCAGCATTTT. It codes for CASSLGTAGPYSNQPQHF.

This chain connects TRBV5-1 to TRBJ2-7, with D possibly being TRBD1 or TRBD2 (5 bases each). CDR3 length: 14 residues. CDR1 SGHRS and CDR2 YFSETQ come from the germline V gene. V lost 0 bases and J 6 bases, leaving 13 bases between the germline ends. The CDR3 loop is CASSLVGTAIEQYF. The CDR3 region has the DNA TGCGCCAGCAGCTTGGTTGGGACCGCTATCGAGCAGTACTTC. The full variable domain, in which reference TRBV5-1 and TRBJ2-7 provide the parts outside the CDR3, is KAGVTQTPRYLIKTRGQQVTLSCSPISGHRSVSWYQQTPGQGLQFLFEYFSETQRNKGNFPGRFSGRQFSNSRSEMNVSTLELGDSALYLCASSLVGTAIEQYFGPGTRLTVT.